Below, 14 T cell receptor beta chains from the same sample are listed, as sequenced in a study of blood T cells in healthy people across ages. For the second PCR, which ran for roughly 7 to 11 cycles, a sample-barcoded 5' primer and a J-beta primer mix were used. Each CDR3 protein gets one entry after TCRdb re-called the 5' RACE reads with MiXCR. The sample has almost 550,000 distinct CDR3 sequences, around 24% seen once. These records were also assigned to another study, of T cells of mothers and their children.

The sequenced sample was blood. The origin of the receptors is a boy younger than 18 in good health.

In its sample, this clonotype was seen a few times. The J gene is TRBJ2-7, the V gene TRBV6-5; 8 bases agree with TRBD1. CDR3 length: 12 amino acids. V dropped 2 bases and J dropped 7; count of bases not matched to a gene: 1. The germline V gene has CDR1 MNHEY and CDR2 SVGAGI. CDR3 nucleotide sequence: TGTGCCAGCAGTTACGGGGACAGGGAGCAGTACTTC. Residues: CASSYGDREQYF.

The chain links TRBV4-1 to TRBJ1-2; D is unclear. The germline V gene has CDR1 MGHRA and CDR2 YSYEKL. Trimming left V 0 bases short and J 7 bases short, with 12 bases between. The CDR3 sequence is 14 residues long. CDR3 in amino acids: CASSQDRVRPGYTF. The CDR3 DNA follows: TGCGCCAGCAGCCAAGATCGAGTAAGGCCTGGCTACACCTTC.

Only a few counts were recorded for this clonotype. V usage is TRBV20-1 and J usage is TRBJ1-1; D perhaps matches TRBD1 (5 bases). This CDR3 has 17 amino acids. Germline V gives CDR1 DFQATT, CDR2 SNEGSKA (reference sequence). Trimming shortened V by 0 bases and J by 4 bases, and 21 bases separated the two germline ends. The CDR3 spells CSAREAPLGGDGTEAFF. In nucleotides, the CDR3 is TGCAGTGCTAGAGAGGCCCCCCTTGGAGGGGATGGCACTGAAGCTTTCTTT.

The sample holds a few counts of this clonotype. V usage is TRBV4-3 and J usage is TRBJ2-1; unclear D gene. V shed 1 base and J shed 0 bases, with 13 bases lying between them. The CDR3 has 17 amino acids. Germline lookup yields CDR1 LGHNA and CDR2 YSLEER. DNA of the CDR3: TGCGCCAGCAGCCAAGCTTCGGCCGGAAGCTCCTACAATGAGCAGTTCTTC. Protein: CASSQASAGSSYNEQFF.

The V gene is TRBV27, the J gene TRBJ2-5; D may be TRBD2 (5 bases). V lost 6 bases and J 4 bases, leaving 12 bases between the germline ends. The CDR3 loop spans 13 amino acids. Per the germline V gene, CDR1 is MNHEY and CDR2 is SMNVEV (reference sequence). CDR3 protein: CASRGNEGETQYF. DNA of the CDR3: TGTGCCAGCAGGGGGAATGAGGGAGAGACCCAGTACTTC.

The chain is built from TRBV20-1 and TRBJ2-1, with TRBD2 identical over 9 bases. CDR1 DFQATT and CDR2 SNEGSKA come from the germline V gene (reference sequence). The CDR3 runs 15 residues. Trimming took 0 bases from V and 8 from J; bases not matched to a gene: 8. CDR3 sequence: CSARDSASGIYEQFF. The DNA for the CDR3 is TGCAGTGCTAGAGATTCCGCTAGCGGGATTTATGAGCAGTTCTTC.

This clonotype was observed a handful of times. V and J are TRBV28 and TRBJ2-1; the D gene is possibly TRBD2 (6 bases). The CDR3 loop spans 13 amino acids. Germline CDR1 reads MDHEN; CDR2 reads SYDVKM. The germline V and J ends were trimmed by 11 bases and 5 bases, with 16 bases remaining between them. The CDR3 sequence: CASWGDVNNEQFF. CDR3 coding DNA: TGTGCCTCCTGGGGGGATGTAAACAATGAGCAGTTCTTC.

This clonotype has a handful of counts. The chain is built from TRBV28 and TRBJ1-4, with D unclear. V gave up 5 bases and J gave up 7 bases, with 14 bases separating them. The CDR3 has 14 residues. The germline CDR1 and CDR2 sequences are MDHEN and SYDVKM. This chain's CDR3 is CASSPDSVSEKLFF. For the CDR3, the DNA is TGTGCCAGCAGTCCTGACTCTGTCTCTGAAAAACTGTTTTTT.

The rearrangement uses TRBV6-2 or TRBV6-3 and TRBJ2-5; no reliable D call. CDR3 length: 11 residues. The germline V gene has CDR1 MNHEY and CDR2 SVGEGT. The V end lost 8 bases, the J end lost 5 bases, and 9 bases lay between the germline ends. CDR3 bases: TGTGCCAGCGGCGATTTGGAGACCCAGTACTTC. Protein product: CASGDLETQYF.

For this clonotype: An end of the junction differs from the germline gene, which may be a read error. The chain couples TRBV30 to TRBJ2-3; TRBD2 matches 8 bases. This CDR3 has 15 residues. Germline CDR1 GTSNPN, CDR2 SVGIG (reference sequence). The CDR3 sequence: CAWSVGGGRGDTQYF. The DNA of the CDR3 is TGTGCCTGGAGTGTAGGCGGGGGGAGAGGGGATACGCAATATTTT.

In this sample, this clonotype turned up a few times. The chain carries TRBV7-2 and TRBJ2-1; the match to TRBD1 covers 8 bases. CDR3 length: 15 residues. Per the germline V gene, CDR1 is SGHTA and CDR2 is FQGNSA. J gave up 4 bases and V 4 bases, and 6 bases lay outside the gene matches. The chain's CDR3 is CASSYKRTGYNEQFF. The CDR3 DNA reads as TGTGCCAGCAGCTATAAACGGACAGGGTACAATGAGCAGTTCTTC.

The chain combines TRBV3-1 with TRBJ2-5, with 11 bases matching TRBD2. The assigned J gene may be wrong: the sequence end matches TRBJ2-1 better. CDR3 size: 15 residues. Germline V gene data show CDR1 as LGHDT and CDR2 as YNNKEL (reference sequence). The CDR3 is CASSQAPSGRREQFF. CDR3 sequence (DNA): TGTGCCAGCAGCCAAGCTCCTAGCGGGAGGCGGGAGCAGTTCTTC.

A few counts support this clonotype. The chain couples TRBV3-1 to TRBJ2-1; D possibly corresponds to TRBD1 (5 bases). Germline assignment: CDR1 LGHDT and CDR2 YNNKEL (reference sequence). The CDR3 consists of 12 residues. V lost 6 bases and J 6 bases, leaving 9 bases between the germline ends. The chain's CDR3 is CASRQAGNEQFF. CDR3 DNA sequence: TGTGCCAGCAGACAGGCTGGCAATGAGCAGTTCTTC.

This clonotype has only a few counts. This chain links TRBV20-1 with TRBJ2-5; D tentatively fits TRBD1 or TRBD2 (5 bases each). V lost 2 bases, J lost 7 bases, and 20 bases lay in between. Germline CDR1 is DFQATT and CDR2 is SNEGSKA (reference sequence). The CDR3 is made up of 15 amino acids. In DNA form, the CDR3 reads TGCAGTGCTAGACTGATTGGGGACCCCAAGGGGACCCAGTACTTC. Translation gives CSARLIGDPKGTQYF.